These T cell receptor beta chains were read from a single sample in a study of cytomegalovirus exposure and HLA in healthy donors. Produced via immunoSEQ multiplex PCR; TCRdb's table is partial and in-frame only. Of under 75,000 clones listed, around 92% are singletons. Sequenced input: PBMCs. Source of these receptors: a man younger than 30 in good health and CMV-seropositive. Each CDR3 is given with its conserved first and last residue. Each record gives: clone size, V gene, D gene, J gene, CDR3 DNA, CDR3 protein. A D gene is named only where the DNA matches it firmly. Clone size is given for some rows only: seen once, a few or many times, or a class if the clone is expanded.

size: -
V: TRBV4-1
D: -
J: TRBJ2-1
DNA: TGCGCCAGCAGCCAAGAGGCCCCTTTGGACAATGAGCAGTTCTTC
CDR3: CASSQEAPLDNEQFF

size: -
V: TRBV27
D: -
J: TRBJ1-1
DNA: TGTGCCAGCAGGCAGGCAAGACGGCCGAACACTGAAGCTTTCTTT
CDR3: CASRQARRPNTEAFF

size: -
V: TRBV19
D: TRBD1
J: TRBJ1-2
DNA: TGTGCCAGTAGTATGGCCCTCTACCCGACAGGGGTGGAGGGCTACACCTTC
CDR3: CASSMALYPTGVEGYTF

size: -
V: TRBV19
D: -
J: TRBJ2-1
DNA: TGTGCCAGTAGTATTCGGAGCGGAGGTACCTACAATGAGCAGTTCTTC
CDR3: CASSIRSGGTYNEQFF

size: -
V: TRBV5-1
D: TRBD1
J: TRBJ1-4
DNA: TGCGCCAGCAGCTCCGGGACAGGGGGGGAAAAACTGTTTTTT
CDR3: CASSSGTGGEKLFF

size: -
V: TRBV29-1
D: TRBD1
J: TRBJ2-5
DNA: TGCAGCGCGGGACAGGGCGGCCAGTACTTC
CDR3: CSAGQGGQYF

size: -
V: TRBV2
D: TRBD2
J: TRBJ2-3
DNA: TGTGCCAGCAGTCTCTTAAGCGGGAGAAGAATGGATACGCAGTATTTT
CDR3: CASSLLSGRRMDTQYF

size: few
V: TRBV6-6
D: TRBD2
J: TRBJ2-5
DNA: TGTGCCAGCAGCGCGGGGGGGGCGAAAGAGACCCAGTACTTC
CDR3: CASSAGGAKETQYF

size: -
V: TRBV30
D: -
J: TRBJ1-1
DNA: TGTGCCTGGGGCCGGAGGAGTACTGAAGCTTTCTTT
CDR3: CAWGRRSTEAFF

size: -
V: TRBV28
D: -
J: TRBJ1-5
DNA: TGTGCCAGCAGTCTTACTCTACTCAGGGGTGATGTTAGTCAGCCCCAGCATTTT
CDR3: CASSLTLLRGDVSQPQHF

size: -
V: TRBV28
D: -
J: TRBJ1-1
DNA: TGTGCCAGCAGTTTCATCAAGAACACTGAAGCTTTCTTT
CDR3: CASSFIKNTEAFF

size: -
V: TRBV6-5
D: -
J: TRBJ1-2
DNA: TGTGCCAGCGGTTCGGCATCAGGGGACTATGGCTACACCTTC
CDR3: CASGSASGDYGYTF

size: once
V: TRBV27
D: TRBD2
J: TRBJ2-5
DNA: TGTGCCAGCAGTTTAACCCTGCTGGGAGGGGAAGGTCAAGAGACCCAGTACTTC
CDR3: CASSLTLLGGEGQETQYF

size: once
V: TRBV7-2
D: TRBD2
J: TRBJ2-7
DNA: TGTGCCAGCAGTCCTAGCGGGACGCCCTACGAGCAGTACTTC
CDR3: CASSPSGTPYEQYF

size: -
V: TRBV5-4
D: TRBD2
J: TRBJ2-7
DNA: TGTGCCAGTAGATCACTAGCGGGAGGGCCCGGGGGCGAGCAGTACTTC
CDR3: CASRSLAGGPGGEQYF

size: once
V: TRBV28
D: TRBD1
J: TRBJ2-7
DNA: TGTGCCAGCAGTACGACAGGGGGCAGCGACGAGCAGTACTTC
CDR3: CASSTTGGSDEQYF

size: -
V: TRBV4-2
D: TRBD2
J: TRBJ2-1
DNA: TGTGCCAGCAGCCAAGAAGTGACTAGCGGGAGAAATGAGCAGTTCTTC
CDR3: CASSQEVTSGRNEQFF

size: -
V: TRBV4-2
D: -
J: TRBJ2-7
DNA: TGTGCCAGCAGCCAAGATTCGTCAGGGACCTACGAGCAGTACTTC
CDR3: CASSQDSSGTYEQYF

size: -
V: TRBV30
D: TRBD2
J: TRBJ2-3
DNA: TGTGCCTGGAGCGGTCTAGCGGGAGGGATCCCTCGCCCTTTCACAGATACGCAGTATTTT
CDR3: CAWSGLAGGIPRPFTDTQYF

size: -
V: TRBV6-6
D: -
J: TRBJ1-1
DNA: TGTGCCAGCAGTTATAGCAGGGAATACACTGAAGCTTTCTTT
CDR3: CASSYSREYTEAFF

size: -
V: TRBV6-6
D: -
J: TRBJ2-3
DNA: TGTGCCAGCTTCCTGACAGATACGCAGTATTTT
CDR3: CASFLTDTQYF

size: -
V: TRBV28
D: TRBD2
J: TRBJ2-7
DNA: TGTGCCAGCAGTCCTCATAGCAAAGCGGGAGGGCCGTCAAACGAGCAGTACTTC
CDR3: CASSPHSKAGGPSNEQYF

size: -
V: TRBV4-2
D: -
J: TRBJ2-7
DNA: TGTGCCAGCAGCCAAGTCCAGGGTCCCTACGAGCAGTACTTC
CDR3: CASSQVQGPYEQYF

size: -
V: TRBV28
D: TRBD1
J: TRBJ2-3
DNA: TGTGCCAGCAGTTCCATCGGACAGGGGAACACAGATACGCAGTATTTT
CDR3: CASSSIGQGNTDTQYF

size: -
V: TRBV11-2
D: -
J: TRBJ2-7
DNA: TGTGCCAGCAGCTTAGATATAGCGAGCACCTACGAGCAGTACTTC
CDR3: CASSLDIASTYEQYF

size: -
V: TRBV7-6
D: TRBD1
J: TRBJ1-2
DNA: TGTGCCAGCAGCTTTGGATTTCGGCAGGGGGCTAACTATGGCTACACCTTC
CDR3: CASSFGFRQGANYGYTF

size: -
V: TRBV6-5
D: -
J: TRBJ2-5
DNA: TGTGCCAGCAGTTACTCGATGCTAGCTGAGACCCAGTACTTC
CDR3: CASSYSMLAETQYF

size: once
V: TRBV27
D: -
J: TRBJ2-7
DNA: TGTGCCAGCACTTTGGTGGGGGGGGCCGAGCAGTACTTC
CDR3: CASTLVGGAEQYF

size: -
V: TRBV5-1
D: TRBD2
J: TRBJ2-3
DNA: TGCGCCAGCAGCTCCGGACTTACTAGCGGGAGGGCCCGCACAGATACGCAGTATTTT
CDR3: CASSSGLTSGRARTDTQYF

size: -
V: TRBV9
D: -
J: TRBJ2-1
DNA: TGTGCCAGCAGCGTAGGTCCTAGAGACAATGAGCAGTTCTTC
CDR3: CASSVGPRDNEQFF

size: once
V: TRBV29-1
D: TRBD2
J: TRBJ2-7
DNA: TGCAGCGTTGCCGGGACTAGCGGTTCCTACGAGCAGTACTTC
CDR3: CSVAGTSGSYEQYF

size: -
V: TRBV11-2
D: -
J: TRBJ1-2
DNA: TGTGCCAGCAGCTTTACGGCAGGGGCCAGAGCGGGAGATGGCTACACCTTC
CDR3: CASSFTAGARAGDGYTF

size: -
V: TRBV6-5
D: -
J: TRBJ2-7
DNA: TGTGCCAGCGGCAGGACCTACGAGCAGTACTTC
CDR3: CASGRTYEQYF

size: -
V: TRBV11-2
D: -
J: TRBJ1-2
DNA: TGTGCCAGCAGCTTAGAGGGCACTTACTATGGCTACACCTTC
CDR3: CASSLEGTYYGYTF

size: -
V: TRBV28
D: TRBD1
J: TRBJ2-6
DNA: TGTGCCAGCAGTCCAGGGGGCTCTGGGGCCAACGTCCTGACTTTC
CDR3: CASSPGGSGANVLTF

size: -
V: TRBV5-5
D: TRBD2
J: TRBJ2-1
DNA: TGTGCCAGCAGCCCTCCACTAAGCGGGAGCTCCTACAATGAGCAGTTCTTC
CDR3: CASSPPLSGSSYNEQFF

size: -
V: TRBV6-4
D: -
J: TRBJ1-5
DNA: TGTGCCAGCAGTCCCGGGGATCAGCCCCAGCATTTT
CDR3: CASSPGDQPQHF

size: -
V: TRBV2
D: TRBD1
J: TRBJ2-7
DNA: TGTGCCAGCAGTGAAGCTGGGACAGGGGGAGACTACGAGCAGTACTTC
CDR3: CASSEAGTGGDYEQYF